These T cell receptor beta chains were read from a single sample in a study of shared clonotypes between healthy human individuals. Profiled with immunoSEQ multiplex PCR; TCRdb holds only in-frame clones, not every one. The profile covers approximately 340,000 clones, with around 67% appearing a single time and approximately 10% taken by the ten largest. Sequencing used memory CD4+ T cells sorted from blood. Every receptor here comes from a man aged 30-40 years in good health. CDR3s include the opening cysteine and the closing phenylalanine or tryptophan. The D gene is left open where the match is weak. Where a row states a size, it is once, few, many or the class of an expanded clone; other rows omit it.

V gene	D gene	clone size	J gene	CDR3 DNA	CDR3 protein
TRBV11-2	TRBD1	.	TRBJ2-2	TGTGCCAGCAGCTCACCGGGACAGGGGATAAACGGGGAGCTGTTTTTT	CASSSPGQGINGELFF
TRBV28	.	.	TRBJ1-4	TGTGCCAGCAGTTTCGGATTTAATGAAAAACTGTTTTTT	CASSFGFNEKLFF
TRBV7-2	.	.	TRBJ1-5	TGTGCCAGCAGCTTAACGGCGGGCGATCAGCCCCAGCATTTT	CASSLTAGDQPQHF
TRBV7-2	TRBD1	.	TRBJ1-5	TGTGCCAGCAGCAGGGACAGGGTTAGTCAGCCCCAGCATTTT	CASSRDRVSQPQHF
TRBV5-1	TRBD1	.	TRBJ1-1	TGCGCCAGCAGCTTGGGGTTGGGCAGGGGGGAGACTGAAGCTTTCTTT	CASSLGLGRGETEAFF
TRBV4-3	.	once	TRBJ1-2	TGCGCCAGCAGCCGGTACAGAGCCGCTAACTATGGCTACACCTTC	CASSRYRAANYGYTF
TRBV7-8	.	once	TRBJ1-1	TGTGCCAGCAGCTTACTTGGGGGGATGAACACTGAAGCTTTCTTT	CASSLLGGMNTEAFF
TRBV19	TRBD2	.	TRBJ2-1	TGTGCCAGTAGTGATCCGGGACTAGGCTGGAATGAGCAGTTCTTC	CASSDPGLGWNEQFF
TRBV15	TRBD2	once	TRBJ2-1	TGTGCCACCAGCAGAGGACTAGCGTCGGCGAAGAATGAGCAGTTCTTC	CATSRGLASAKNEQFF
TRBV29-1	.	.	TRBJ2-1	TGCAGCGTTGAACAACGTGCCTACAATGAGCAGTTCTTC	CSVEQRAYNEQFF
TRBV14	.	many	TRBJ2-3	TGTGCCAGCAGCCAAGAGACCTCAGATACGCAGTATTTT	CASSQETSDTQYF
TRBV28	.	.	TRBJ2-7	TGTGCCAGCAGTCGGATCTACGAGCAGTACTTC	CASSRIYEQYF
TRBV25-1	.	.	TRBJ2-2	TGTGCCAGCAGTGAAATGGCGGGCACCGGGGAGCTGTTTTTT	CASSEMAGTGELFF
TRBV5-1	.	.	TRBJ2-2	TGCGCCAGCAGCTGGAGGGACAGCGACACCGGGGAGCTGTTTTTT	CASSWRDSDTGELFF
TRBV5-1	TRBD1	.	TRBJ2-1	TGCGCCAGCAGCCCGACCGTTCGCCCGGGACAGGGGTACTACCAGCAGTTCTTC	CASSPTVRPGQGYYQQFF
TRBV7-6	.	few	TRBJ1-1	TGTGCCAGCAGCTTGAGTCAGGGAGGGAACACTGAAGCTTTCTTT	CASSLSQGGNTEAFF
TRBV6-6	TRBD1	.	TRBJ2-3	TGTGCCAGCCCCAAGAATCACAGGGGCGCCACAGATACGCAGTATTTT	CASPKNHRGATDTQYF
TRBV18	.	.	TRBJ2-2	TGTGCCAGCTCACCCTTCACGAACACCGGGGAGCTGTTTTTT	CASSPFTNTGELFF
TRBV19	.	.	TRBJ2-1	TGTGCCAGTAGCCCGGGCCCCCAAAGCCCCAATGAGCAGTTCTTC	CASSPGPQSPNEQFF
TRBV10-3	TRBD1	once	TRBJ1-1	TGTGCCATCAGCCAACAGGGGTGGTATGCTTTCTTT	CAISQQGWYAFF
TRBV4-1	.	.	TRBJ2-3	TGCGCCAGCAGTCACCCGGACCGCCCGAGTACGCAGTATTTT	CASSHPDRPSTQYF
TRBV6-5	.	.	TRBJ1-5	TGTGCCAGCAGTTACTCCCGGTTTAGCAATCAGCCCCAGCATTTT	CASSYSRFSNQPQHF
TRBV5-1	.	.	TRBJ2-3	TGCGCCAGCAGCCCCGAGGTCGGCACAGATACGCAGTATTTT	CASSPEVGTDTQYF
TRBV5-1	.	.	TRBJ1-1	TGCGCCAGCAGCTTACGCCCCCCGGGCTTGAACACTGAAGCTTTCTTT	CASSLRPPGLNTEAFF
TRBV30	TRBD1	.	TRBJ1-2	TGTGCCTGGAGCCTGACAGGGGGCTATGGCTACACCTTC	CAWSLTGGYGYTF
TRBV7-9	.	.	TRBJ2-7	TGTGCCAGCAGCTTATATTATTCCTCCGAGCAGTACTTC	CASSLYYSSEQYF
TRBV15	.	.	TRBJ2-7	TGTGCCACCAGCAGAGGAACGTCGACGGGCGAGCAGTACTTC	CATSRGTSTGEQYF
TRBV20-1	.	.	TRBJ1-5	TGCAGTGCTAGCGGTCAGCCCCAGCATTTT	CSASGQPQHF
TRBV2	.	.	TRBJ2-7	TGTGCCAGCAGTGACGGGCTAGGCAACTCCTACGAGCAGTACTTC	CASSDGLGNSYEQYF
TRBV28	TRBD2	.	TRBJ2-3	TGTGCCAGCATGGCCAGCGGAAGCGGGAGGGCCTCCCCGCAGTATTTT	CASMASGSGRASPQYF
TRBV6-6	.	many	TRBJ2-5	TGTGCCAGCAGCTCCCCCCTCGTTCGCGGTCAAGAGACCCAGTACTTC	CASSSPLVRGQETQYF
TRBV6-5	TRBD1	many	TRBJ1-2	TGTGCCAGCAGTTACCAAGCAGGGGGGAAAGGGTATGGCTACACCTTC	CASSYQAGGKGYGYTF
TRBV5-4	.	.	TRBJ2-3	TGTGCCAGCAACAAAGCGGAATCCACAGATACGCAGTATTTT	CASNKAESTDTQYF
TRBV7-9	.	.	TRBJ2-7	TGTGCCAGCACGAAGGGGGACAACGCCTACGAGCAGTACTTC	CASTKGDNAYEQYF
TRBV11-2	.	.	TRBJ2-5	TGTGCCAGCAGCCAAATGGGGTACCAAGAGACCCAGTACTTC	CASSQMGYQETQYF
TRBV29-1	.	.	TRBJ2-3	TGCAGCGTTGAAGATCTCGGGAGCAACACAGATACGCAGTATTTT	CSVEDLGSNTDTQYF
TRBV5-1	TRBD2	.	TRBJ2-5	TGCGCCAGCAGCCCACCCCTTTCTGGAACTAGCGGCCAAGAGACCCAGTACTTC	CASSPPLSGTSGQETQYF
TRBV5-4	.	.	TRBJ2-6	TGTGCCAGCAGCTTGGTTCGGGGCTCTGGGGCCAACGTCCTGACTTTC	CASSLVRGSGANVLTF
TRBV18	TRBD1	.	TRBJ2-7	TGTGCCAGCTCACCGGGACAGGGAATCGAGCAGTACTTC	CASSPGQGIEQYF
TRBV4-3	.	.	TRBJ2-4	TGCGCCAGCAGCCTACAACAAAGCGACCAAAACATTCAGTACTTC	CASSLQQSDQNIQYF
TRBV25-1	TRBD2	.	TRBJ2-3	TGTGCCAGCAGTGTGGCGCTAGCGGGAGGGTTAGATACGCAGTATTTT	CASSVALAGGLDTQYF
TRBV19	TRBD2	.	TRBJ2-1	TGTGCCAGTAGTATAGCCGGGACTAGCGGAAACAATGAGCAGTTCTTC	CASSIAGTSGNNEQFF
TRBV5-1	TRBD2	.	TRBJ2-1	TGCGCCAGCAGCTTGGGACGGCGGACTAGCGGGAGGGGCTTCAAGGATGAGCAGTTCTTC	CASSLGRRTSGRGFKDEQFF
TRBV7-9	.	.	TRBJ1-2	TGTGCCAGCATCGCAACAGCATCTAACTATGGCTACACCTTC	CASIATASNYGYTF
TRBV27	TRBD2	.	TRBJ2-7	TGTGCCAGCAGTTTATGGTCTAGCGGGACTTACGAGCAGTACTTC	CASSLWSSGTYEQYF
TRBV15	TRBD2	.	TRBJ2-7	TGTGCCACCAGTGATTTTTCGGCTAGCGGGACATTCTACTACGAGCAGTACTTC	CATSDFSASGTFYYEQYF
TRBV10-3	.	once	TRBJ2-7	TGTGCCATCAGTGAAAGTGCACAGGTCCGATACGAGCAGTACTTC	CAISESAQVRYEQYF
TRBV6-1	.	.	TRBJ1-2	TGTGCCATCAGTGAGACACAGCAATATGGCTACACCTTC	CAISETQQYGYTF
TRBV18	.	once	TRBJ1-1	TGTGCCAGCTCACCATTGCGGGCCGCAGGGAACACTGAAGCTTTCTTT	CASSPLRAAGNTEAFF
TRBV5-5	.	.	TRBJ2-2	TGTGCCAGCAACCCATATGGGGCAGGGAAAATCGGGGAGCTGTTTTTT	CASNPYGAGKIGELFF
TRBV6-1	.	.	TRBJ1-5	TGTGCCAGCAGGGGTCCAGGAGGGCCCCAGCATTTT	CASRGPGGPQHF
TRBV28	.	.	TRBJ2-7	TGTGCCAGCAGTCTATATACAGTTAGGTCCACCTACGAGCAGTACTTC	CASSLYTVRSTYEQYF
TRBV18	.	.	TRBJ2-7	TGTGCCAGCTCCGCTGGGTCATCGGGGGGGCCAGGGGGCGAGCAGTACTTC	CASSAGSSGGPGGEQYF
TRBV19	TRBD1	.	TRBJ2-1	TGTGCCAGTAGTGGACAGGACGGCTACAATGAGCAGTTCTTC	CASSGQDGYNEQFF
TRBV18	.	once	TRBJ1-2	TGTGCCAGCTCACCGGAGCCCTATGGCTACACCTTC	CASSPEPYGYTF